This TCR beta chain is from a study of T cell responses to AZD1222 COVID-19 vaccine. General study results and limits: Among vaccine-associated CD4 TCRs, coverage spanned spike, with dominance at 160-218 and 743-854. A rise in Spike-specific TCR breadth and depth followed two AZD1222 doses.

TCRdb's table, derived via immunoSEQ multiplex PCR, lists solely in-frame clones and lacks some. This table holds some 130,000 clones, around 90% found once. Turning to this clone: The antigen is unknown.

The sequencing used peripheral blood, collected 28 days after the second AZD1222 dose. This sequence was found in an adult who received the AZD1222 COVID-19 vaccine.

The CDR3 DNA reads as TGTGCCAGTAGTATAGGACAGGGGACCTATCAGCCCCAGCATTTT. Amino acid sequence: CASSIGQGTYQPQHF. V and J are TRBV19 and TRBJ1-5; 8 nucleotides align to TRBD1. The V and J ends lost 1 base and 5 bases, in that order; junction bases with no gene match: 4. The CDR3 totals 15 residues. Germline CDR1 LNHDA, CDR2 SQIVND (reference sequence).